The 20 T cell receptor beta chains listed next were all sequenced from one sample in a study of early T cells in non-severe SARS-CoV-2 infection. TCRdb reprocessed the 5' RACE reads via MiXCR and lists one record per CDR3 protein. This table has 62,000 or so distinct CDR3 sequences, approximately 9.2% appearing once. The source was whole blood, collected at baseline. These receptors came from an adult who was a healthcare worker with PCR-confirmed SARS-CoV-2 infection or an uninfected control (not recorded which).

The J gene is TRBJ2-2, the V gene TRBV5-6, with D possibly being TRBD1 or TRBD2 (5 bases each). Germline CDR1 is SGHDT and CDR2 is YYEEEE. The V and J ends lost 4 bases and 5 bases respectively, with 18 bases between them. The CDR3 totals 16 residues. The CDR3 bases are TGTGCCAGCAGCCGTCCCGGGACGTGGCGAACCGGGGAGCTGTTTTTT. Amino acid sequence: CASSRPGTWRTGELFF.

By sample fraction, this clonotype is medium-sized. The chain has TRBV6-2 or TRBV6-3 and TRBJ1-2; 7 positions agree with TRBD1. CDR1 and CDR2 (germline): MNHEY, SVGEGT. The CDR3 loop spans 14 amino acids. Trimming took 7 bases from V and 4 from J; bases not matched to a gene: 9. The DNA for the CDR3 is TGTGCCAGCACCCCGACAGGGAACGCCTATGGCTACACCTTC. Protein product: CASTPTGNAYGYTF.

The V call is TRBV7-8, the J call TRBJ1-3; D is uncertain. Deletions cut 0 bases from V and 0 bases from J, with 9 bases between. The CDR3 covers 16 residues. Germline-derived CDR1 and CDR2 are SGHVS and FQNEAQ. For the CDR3, the DNA is TGTGCCAGCAGCTTAGCGTTGGGATTCTCTGGAAACACCATATATTTT. It encodes CASSLALGFSGNTIYF.

This clonotype was seen a few times. The chain carries TRBV9 and TRBJ1-4, with D perhaps matching TRBD1 (6 bases). V lost 0 bases to trimming and J lost 7 bases, with 10 bases between them. This CDR3 region has 14 residues. Looked up from germline, CDR1 is SGDLS and CDR2 is YYNGEE. CDR3 DNA: TGTGCCAGCAGCGTAGGGGACATCCGTGAAAAACTGTTTTTT. It yields the protein CASSVGDIREKLFF.

This clonotype was seen ten or more times. The gene calls are TRBV6-5 and TRBJ2-5, with D uncertain. Trimming cost V 6 bases and J 3 bases, with 11 bases left between them. This CDR3 is 13 amino acids long. Germline V CDR1 and CDR2: MNHEY, SVGAGI. CDR3 nucleotides: TGTGCCAGCAGCCCCTGGCAGGAAGAGACCCAGTACTTC. This gives the protein CASSPWQEETQYF.

There are a few counts of this clonotype. The V call is TRBV7-9, the J call TRBJ1-1; D gene unclear. The CDR3 sequence is 15 residues long. V was cut by 3 bases and J by 1 base, with 12 bases left in between. Germline V gives CDR1 SEHNR, CDR2 FQNEAQ (reference sequence). DNA for the CDR3: TGTGCCAGCAGCTTGAAAGGCGCGGGGAACACTGAAGCTTTCTTT. Translation gives CASSLKGAGNTEAFF.

The J gene is TRBJ2-7, the V gene TRBV5-1; 7 bases are shared with TRBD1. The CDR3 is made up of 15 amino acids. Germline trimming cut 4 bases from V and 2 bases from J; bases unmatched to any gene: 9. CDR1 and CDR2 from the germline V gene are SGHRS and YFSETQ. The CDR3 DNA follows: TGCGCCAGCAGCAGCGACCCCGGGACAGCCTACGAGCAGTACTTC. Its protein is CASSSDPGTAYEQYF. Full variable domain (rest looked up from reference TRBV5-1 and TRBJ2-7): KAGVTQTPRYLIKTRGQQVTLSCSPISGHRSVSWYQQTPGQGLQFLFEYFSETQRNKGNFPGRFSGRQFSNSRSEMNVSTLELGDSALYLCASSSDPGTAYEQYFGPGTRLTVT.

Here the CDR3 DNA reads TGTGCCAGTACTCGGTTTGGATCTGGGGCCAACGTCCTGACTTTC. Protein product: CASTRFGSGANVLTF. This chain uses TRBV7-8 with TRBJ2-6; D is undetermined. V was clipped by 9 bases and J by 1 base, with 13 bases between them. The CDR3 is made up of 15 amino acids. Germline V gene sequence: CDR1 SGHVS, CDR2 FQNEAQ. Filled out from reference TRBV7-8 and TRBJ2-6, the complete variable domain reads GAGVSQSPRYKVAKRGQDVALRCDPISGHVSLFWYQQALGQGPEFLTYFQNEAQLDKSGLPSDRFFAERPEGSVSTLKIQRTQQEDSAVYLCASTRFGSGANVLTFGAGSRLTVL.

This clonotype was observed at least ten times. CDR3 nucleotide sequence: TGTGCCAGCAGCGCCCGAGGATACAATGAGCAGTTCTTC. It specifies CASSARGYNEQFF. This chain uses TRBV9 with TRBJ2-1, with no clear D. CDR1 SGDLS and CDR2 YYNGEE come from the germline V gene. The length of the CDR3 is 13 residues. Deletions cut 3 bases from V and 4 bases from J, with 8 bases between.

The chain joins TRBV29-1 to TRBJ2-4; 11 bases line up with TRBD2. V was clipped by 1 base and J by 0 bases; unmatched bases: 11. CDR1 is SQVTM, CDR2 ANQGSEA, per germline. The CDR3 spans 19 residues. The CDR3 loop reads CSVEGGTSGTVLAKNIQYF. In DNA form, the CDR3 reads TGCAGCGTTGAAGGGGGGACTAGCGGAACTGTACTAGCCAAAAACATTCAGTACTTC.

The chain recombines TRBV7-2 with TRBJ2-7; maybe TRBD2 (6 bases). With 1 base removed from V and 8 bases from J, the gap between germline ends came to 15 bases. This CDR3 region has 14 residues. Germline lookup yields CDR1 SGHTA and CDR2 FQGNSA. CDR3 amino acids: CASSLGGLKEQQYF. The CDR3 DNA reads as TGTGCCAGCAGCTTAGGGGGACTCAAAGAGCAGCAGTACTTC.

This clonotype was detected many times. This chain uses TRBV20-1 with TRBJ2-5; no clear D gene. Trimming pared 0 bases from V and 9 bases from J, leaving 17 bases between. Germline V lookup: CDR1 DFQATT, CDR2 SNEGSKA (reference sequence). The CDR3 runs to 14 residues. In DNA form, the CDR3 reads TGCAGTGCTAGAGATGGTCAGCTGTTTGGGGCCCAGTACTTC. Its translation is CSARDGQLFGAQYF.

This clonotype was picked up many times. This rearrangement joins TRBV15 to TRBJ2-1; D remains ambiguous. V dropped 5 bases and J dropped 0 bases, with 29 bases sitting between them. The CDR3 sequence is 21 residues long. Per germline, CDR1 LNHNV and CDR2 YYDKDF (reference sequence). The CDR3 region is CATSPPPVGSWSFSSYNEQFF. The CDR3 DNA sequence: TGTGCCACCAGCCCTCCCCCTGTGGGCAGCTGGAGTTTCAGCTCCTACAATGAGCAGTTCTTC. The complete variable domain, with remaining parts taken from reference TRBV15 and TRBJ2-1, reads DAMVIQNPRYQVTQFGKPVTLSCSQTLNHNVMYWYQQKSSQAPKLLFHYYDKDFNNEADTPDNFQSRRPNTSFCFLDIRSPGLGDTAMYLCATSPPPVGSWSFSSYNEQFFGPGTRLTVL.

V is TRBV6-5 and J is TRBJ1-2, with 7 bases aligning to TRBD1. The germline V gene encodes CDR1 MNHEY and CDR2 SVGAGI. V gave up 6 bases and J gave up 4 bases; unmatched junction bases: 8. The CDR3 runs to 14 residues. CDR3 nucleotides: TGTGCCAGCAGGCGGGACAGACGCCTCTATGGCTACACCTTC. Its protein is CASRRDRRLYGYTF.

This clonotype was seen at least ten times. The V gene is TRBV7-3, the J gene TRBJ2-3; tentatively, D is TRBD1 (6 bases). Germline V lookup: CDR1 SGHTA, CDR2 FQGTGA. Trimming pared 2 bases from V and 0 bases from J, leaving 12 bases between. The CDR3 extends over 16 amino acids. The CDR3 reads CASSLLPRGSTDTQYF. The CDR3 DNA sequence: TGTGCCAGCAGCTTATTGCCAAGGGGGAGCACAGATACGCAGTATTTT.

This clonotype was observed a handful of times. The chain joins TRBV4-2 to TRBJ1-4, with D maybe TRBD1 (5 bases). Trimming shortened V by 3 bases and J by 5 bases, and 13 bases separated the two germline ends. This CDR3 region has 15 residues. CDR1 is LGHNA and CDR2 is YNFKEQ in the germline V gene. The CDR3 DNA reads TGTGCCAGCAGCCAGGAAACAGGAAGCAATGAAAAACTGTTTTTT. Translated, it gives CASSQETGSNEKLFF.

The sample holds many counts of this clonotype. V gene TRBV12-3 or TRBV12-4 combines with J gene TRBJ1-1, with D tentatively TRBD1 (5 bases). The ends were cut back, 6 bases at V and 0 bases at J, with 17 bases in the middle. The CDR3 spans 16 residues. The CDR3 DNA is TGTGCCAGCAGCCTTAAGCAGACAGTACTGAACACTGAAGCTTTCTTT. The encoded protein is CASSLKQTVLNTEAFF.

This clonotype appeared many times. The chain is built from TRBV24-1 and TRBJ2-1, with D possibly TRBD2 on 5 matching bases. Per germline, CDR1 KGHDR and CDR2 SFDVKD. Trimming cost V 9 bases and J 4 bases, with 15 bases left between them. The CDR3 runs to 14 residues. The CDR3 nucleotides are TGTGCCACCTCAACCCTAGCCTTATACAATGAGCAGTTCTTC. Encoded protein: CATSTLALYNEQFF.

This clonotype was counted between two and nine times. Sequence at one end of the junction differs from germline and may be a read error. The chain combines TRBV6-6 with TRBJ1-1, with a possible D match to TRBD1 (6 bases). The germline gives CDR1 MNHNY, CDR2 SVGAGI (reference sequence). The CDR3 length is 11 residues. CDR3 loop: CAGSPTGEAFF. The CDR3 nucleotides are TGTGCCGGCAGCCCGACAGGTGAAGCTTTCTTT.

Ten or more counts support this clonotype. CDR3 DNA: TGCGCCAGCAGCTTGGCCACAGGGTACGAGCAGTACTTC. It codes for CASSLATGYEQYF. V usage is TRBV5-1 and J usage is TRBJ2-7, with D possibly being TRBD1 (6 bases). Trimming shortened V by 0 bases and J by 4 bases, and 8 bases separated the two germline ends. Germline assignment: CDR1 SGHRS and CDR2 YFSETQ. The length of the CDR3 is 13 residues.